This entry features one TCR beta chain sequence. Its antigen remains unknown. The data are from a study of T cell responses to AZD1222 COVID-19 vaccine. The protocol was immunoSEQ multiplex PCR, while the TCRdb copy is restricted to in-frame clones and leaves out a portion. This table holds around 100,000 clones, less than 85% found once. Findings and limits, study-wide: White British people made up most donors, females outnumbered males, and clonal diversity was possibly underestimated.

Germline CDR1 SGHNT, CDR2 YYREEE (reference sequence). V was cut by 4 bases and J by 1 base, with 10 bases left in between. This CDR3 spans 14 amino acids. The TCR originated in an adult who received the AZD1222 COVID-19 vaccine. V is TRBV5-4 and J is TRBJ2-3; weak D call: TRBD1 (6 bases). Sequenced material: peripheral blood, taken 28 days after the second AZD1222 dose. The CDR3 protein is CASSRRTGTDTQYF. CDR3 in DNA: TGTGCCAGCAGCCGACGGACAGGCACAGATACGCAGTATTTT.